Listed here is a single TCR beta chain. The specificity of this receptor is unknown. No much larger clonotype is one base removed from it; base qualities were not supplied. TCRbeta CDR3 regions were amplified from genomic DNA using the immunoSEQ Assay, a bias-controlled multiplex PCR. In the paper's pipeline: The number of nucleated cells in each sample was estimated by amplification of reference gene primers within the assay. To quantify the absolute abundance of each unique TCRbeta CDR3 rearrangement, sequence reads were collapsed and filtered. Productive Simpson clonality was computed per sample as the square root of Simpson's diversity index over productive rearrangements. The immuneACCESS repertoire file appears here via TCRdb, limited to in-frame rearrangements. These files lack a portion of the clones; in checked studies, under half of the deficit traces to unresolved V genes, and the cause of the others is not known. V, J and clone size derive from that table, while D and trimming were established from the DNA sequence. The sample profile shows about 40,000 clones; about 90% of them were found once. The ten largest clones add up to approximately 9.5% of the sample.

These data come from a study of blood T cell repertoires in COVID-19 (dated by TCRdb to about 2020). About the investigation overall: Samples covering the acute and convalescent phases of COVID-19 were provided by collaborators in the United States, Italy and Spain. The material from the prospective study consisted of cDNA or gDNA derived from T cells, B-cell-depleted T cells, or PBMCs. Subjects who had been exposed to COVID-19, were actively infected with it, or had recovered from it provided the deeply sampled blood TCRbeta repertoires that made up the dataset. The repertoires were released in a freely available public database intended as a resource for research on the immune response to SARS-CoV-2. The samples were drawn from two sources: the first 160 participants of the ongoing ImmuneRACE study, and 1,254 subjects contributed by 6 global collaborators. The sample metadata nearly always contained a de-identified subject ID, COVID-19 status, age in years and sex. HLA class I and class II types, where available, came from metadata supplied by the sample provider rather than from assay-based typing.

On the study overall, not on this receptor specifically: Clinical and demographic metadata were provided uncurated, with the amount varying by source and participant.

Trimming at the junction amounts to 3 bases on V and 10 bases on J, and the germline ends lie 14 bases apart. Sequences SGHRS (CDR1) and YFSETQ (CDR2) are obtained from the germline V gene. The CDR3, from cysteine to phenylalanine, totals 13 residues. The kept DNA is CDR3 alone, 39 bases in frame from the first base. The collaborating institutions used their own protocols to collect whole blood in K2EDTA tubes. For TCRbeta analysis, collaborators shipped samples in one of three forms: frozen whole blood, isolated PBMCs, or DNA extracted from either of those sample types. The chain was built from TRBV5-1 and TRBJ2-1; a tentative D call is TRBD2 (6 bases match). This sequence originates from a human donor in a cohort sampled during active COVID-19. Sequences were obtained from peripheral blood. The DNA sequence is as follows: TGCGCCAGCAGCTCATACCCTGGAGGGGAGCAGTTCTTC. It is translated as CASSSYPGGEQFF. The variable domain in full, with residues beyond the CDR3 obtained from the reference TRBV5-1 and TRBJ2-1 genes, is KAGVTQTPRYLIKTRGQQVTLSCSPISGHRSVSWYQQTPGQGLQFLFEYFSETQRNKGNFPGRFSGRQFSNSRSEMNVSTLELGDSALYLCASSSYPGGEQFFGPGTRLTVL.